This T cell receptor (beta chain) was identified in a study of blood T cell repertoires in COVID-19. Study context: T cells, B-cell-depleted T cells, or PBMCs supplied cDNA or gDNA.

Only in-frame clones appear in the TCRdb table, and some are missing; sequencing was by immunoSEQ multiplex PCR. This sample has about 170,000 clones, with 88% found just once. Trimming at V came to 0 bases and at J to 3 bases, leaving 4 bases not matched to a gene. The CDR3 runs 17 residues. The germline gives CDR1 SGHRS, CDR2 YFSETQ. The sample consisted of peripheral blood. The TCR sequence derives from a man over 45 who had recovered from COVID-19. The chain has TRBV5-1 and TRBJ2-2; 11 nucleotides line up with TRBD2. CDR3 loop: CASSLAQLAGDTGELFF. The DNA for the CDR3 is TGCGCCAGCAGCTTGGCTCAACTAGCGGGGGACACCGGGGAGCTGTTTTTT.